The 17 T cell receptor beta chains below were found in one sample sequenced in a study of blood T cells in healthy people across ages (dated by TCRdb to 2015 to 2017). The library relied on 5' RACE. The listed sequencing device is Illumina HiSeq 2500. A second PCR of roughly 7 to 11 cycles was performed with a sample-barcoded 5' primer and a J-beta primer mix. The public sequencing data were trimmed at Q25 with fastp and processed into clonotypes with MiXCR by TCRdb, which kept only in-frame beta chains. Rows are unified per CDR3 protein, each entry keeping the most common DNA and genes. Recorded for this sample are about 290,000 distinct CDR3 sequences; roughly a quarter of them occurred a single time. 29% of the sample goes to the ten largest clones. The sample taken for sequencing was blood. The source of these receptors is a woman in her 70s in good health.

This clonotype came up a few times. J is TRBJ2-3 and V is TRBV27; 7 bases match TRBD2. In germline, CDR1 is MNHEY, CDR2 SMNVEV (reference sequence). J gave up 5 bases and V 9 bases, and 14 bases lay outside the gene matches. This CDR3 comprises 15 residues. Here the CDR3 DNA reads TGTGCCAGTCTAACCGCGACTAGCTCCAGAGATACGCAGTATTTT. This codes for CASLTATSSRDTQYF.

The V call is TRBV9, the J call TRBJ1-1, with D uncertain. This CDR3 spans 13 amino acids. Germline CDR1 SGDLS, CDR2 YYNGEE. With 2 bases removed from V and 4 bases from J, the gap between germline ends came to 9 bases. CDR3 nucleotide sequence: TGTGCCAGCAGCGTTAATCATGGCACTGAAGCTTTCTTT. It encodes CASSVNHGTEAFF. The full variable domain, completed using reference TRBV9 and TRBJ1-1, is DSGVTQTPKHLITATGQRVTLRCSPRSGDLSVYWYQQSLDQGLQFLIQYYNGEERAKGNILERFSAQQFPDLHSELNLSSLELGDSALYFCASSVNHGTEAFFGQGTRLTVV.

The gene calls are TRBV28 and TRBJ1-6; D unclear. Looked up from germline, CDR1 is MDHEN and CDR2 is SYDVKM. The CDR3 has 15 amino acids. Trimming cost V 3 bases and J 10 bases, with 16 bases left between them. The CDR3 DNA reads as TGTGCCAGCAGTTTCCAGGATGCGCGAGGGTCACCCCTCCACTTT. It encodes CASSFQDARGSPLHF. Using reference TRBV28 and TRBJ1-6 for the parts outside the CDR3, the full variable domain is DVKVTQSSRYLVKRTGEKVFLECVQDMDHENMFWYRQDPGLGLRLIYFSYDVKMKEKGDIPEGYSVSREKKERFSLILESASTNQTSMYLCASSFQDARGSPLHFGNGTRLTVT.

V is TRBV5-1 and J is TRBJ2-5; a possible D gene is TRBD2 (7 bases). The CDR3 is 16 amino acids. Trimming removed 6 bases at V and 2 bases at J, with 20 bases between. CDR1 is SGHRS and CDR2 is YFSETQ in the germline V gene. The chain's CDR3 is CASTSARGGRQETQYF. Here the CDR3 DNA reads TGCGCCAGCACCTCGGCTAGGGGGGGGCGACAAGAGACCCAGTACTTC.

In nucleotides, the CDR3 is TGCGCCAGCAGCTTGGTGGCGGGAGGGCCTCCCGGGGAGCTGTTTTTT. Protein sequence: CASSLVAGGPPGELFF. This sequence joins TRBV5-1 and TRBJ2-2, with TRBD2 matching over 9 bases. The CDR3 consists of 16 residues. Germline values: CDR1 SGHRS, CDR2 YFSETQ. Germline trimming cut 0 bases from V and 6 bases from J; bases unmatched to any gene: 6.

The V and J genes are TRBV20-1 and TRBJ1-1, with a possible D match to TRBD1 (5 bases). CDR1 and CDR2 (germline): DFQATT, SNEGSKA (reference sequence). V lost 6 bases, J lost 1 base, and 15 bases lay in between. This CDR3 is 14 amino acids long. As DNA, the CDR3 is TGCAGTGCCGAAGAGGCAGGGCAGAACACTGAAGCTTTCTTT. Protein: CSAEEAGQNTEAFF.

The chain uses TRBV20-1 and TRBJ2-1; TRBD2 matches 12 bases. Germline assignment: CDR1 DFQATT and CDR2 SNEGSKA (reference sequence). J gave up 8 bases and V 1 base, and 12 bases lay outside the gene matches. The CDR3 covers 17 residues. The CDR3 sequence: CSARGGLAGGLVDEQFF. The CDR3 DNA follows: TGCAGTGCTAGAGGGGGACTAGCGGGTGGCCTCGTGGATGAGCAGTTCTTC.

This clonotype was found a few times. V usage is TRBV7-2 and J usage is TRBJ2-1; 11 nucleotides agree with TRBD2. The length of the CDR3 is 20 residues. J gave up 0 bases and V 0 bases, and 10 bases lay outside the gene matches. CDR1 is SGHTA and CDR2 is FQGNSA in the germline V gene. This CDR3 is CASSLALAGGPRSSYNEQFF. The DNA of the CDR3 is TGTGCCAGCAGCTTAGCGCTAGCGGGAGGCCCCAGGAGCTCCTACAATGAGCAGTTCTTC. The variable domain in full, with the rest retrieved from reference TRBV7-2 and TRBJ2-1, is GAGVSQSPSNKVTEKGKDVELRCDPISGHTALYWYRQSLGQGLEFLIYFQGNSAPDKSGLPSDRFSAERTGGSVSTLTIQRTQQEDSAVYLCASSLALAGGPRSSYNEQFFGPGTRLTVL.

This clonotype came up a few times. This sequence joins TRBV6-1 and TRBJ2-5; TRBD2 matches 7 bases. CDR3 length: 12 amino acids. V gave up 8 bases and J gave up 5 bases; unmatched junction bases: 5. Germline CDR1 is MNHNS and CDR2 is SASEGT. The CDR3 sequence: CASQTSTETQYF. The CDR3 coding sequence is TGTGCCAGCCAGACTAGCACGGAGACCCAGTACTTC.

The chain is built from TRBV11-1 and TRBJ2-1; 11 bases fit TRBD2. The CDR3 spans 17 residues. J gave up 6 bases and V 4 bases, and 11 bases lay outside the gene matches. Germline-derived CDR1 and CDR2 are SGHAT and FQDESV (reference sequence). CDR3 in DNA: TGTGCCAGCAGCTCCGGGGGGGGACTAGCGGAGTTCAATGAGCAGTTCTTC. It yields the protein CASSSGGGLAEFNEQFF.

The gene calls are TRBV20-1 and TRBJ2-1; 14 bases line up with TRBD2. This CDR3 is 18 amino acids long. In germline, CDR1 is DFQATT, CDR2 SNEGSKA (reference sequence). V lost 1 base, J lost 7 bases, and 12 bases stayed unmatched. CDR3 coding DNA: TGCAGTGCTAGAGCACGACGACTAGCGGGGGGGCCGGAGAATGAGCAGTTCTTC. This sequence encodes CSARARRLAGGPENEQFF.

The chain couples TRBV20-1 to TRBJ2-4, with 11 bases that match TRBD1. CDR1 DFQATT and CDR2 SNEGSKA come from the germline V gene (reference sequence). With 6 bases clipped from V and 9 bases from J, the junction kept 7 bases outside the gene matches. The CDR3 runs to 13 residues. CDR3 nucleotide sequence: TGCAGTGCCGCGGGACAGGGGGATGGCATTCAGTACTTC. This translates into CSAAGQGDGIQYF.

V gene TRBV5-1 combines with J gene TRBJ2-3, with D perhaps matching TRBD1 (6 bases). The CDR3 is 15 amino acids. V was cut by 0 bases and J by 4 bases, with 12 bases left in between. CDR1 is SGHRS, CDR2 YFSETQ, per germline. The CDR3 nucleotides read TGCGCCAGCAGCTTGGCAGGGGAGAGTTCAGATACGCAGTATTTT. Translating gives CASSLAGESSDTQYF.

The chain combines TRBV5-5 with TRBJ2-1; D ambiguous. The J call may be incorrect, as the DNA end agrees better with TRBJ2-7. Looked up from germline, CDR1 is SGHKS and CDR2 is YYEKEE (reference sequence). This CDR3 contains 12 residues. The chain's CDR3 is CASSPDVHEQYF. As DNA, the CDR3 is TGTGCCAGCAGCCCGGACGTGCACGAGCAGTACTTC.

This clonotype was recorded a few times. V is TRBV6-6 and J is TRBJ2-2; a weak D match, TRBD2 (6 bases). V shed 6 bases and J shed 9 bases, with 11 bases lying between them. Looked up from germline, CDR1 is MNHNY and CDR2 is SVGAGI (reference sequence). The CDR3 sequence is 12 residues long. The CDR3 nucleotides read TGTGCCAGCAGGGCGGGGTTGTGGGAGCTGTTTTTT. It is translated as CASRAGLWELFF.

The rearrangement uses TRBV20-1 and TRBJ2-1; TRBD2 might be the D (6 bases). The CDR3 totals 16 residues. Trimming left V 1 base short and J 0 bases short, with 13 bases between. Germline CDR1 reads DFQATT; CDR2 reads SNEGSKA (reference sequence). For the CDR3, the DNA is TGCAGTGCTAGAGGACGGGAGCCCTACTCCTACAATGAGCAGTTCTTC. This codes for CSARGREPYSYNEQFF.

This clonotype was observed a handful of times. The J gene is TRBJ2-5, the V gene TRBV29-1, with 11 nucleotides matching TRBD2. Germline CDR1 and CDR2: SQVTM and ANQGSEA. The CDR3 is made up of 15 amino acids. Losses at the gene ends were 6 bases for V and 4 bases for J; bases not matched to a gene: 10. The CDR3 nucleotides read TGCAGCGTCGACATCCTAGCGGGAGGAGGAGAGACCCAGTACTTC. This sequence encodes CSVDILAGGGETQYF. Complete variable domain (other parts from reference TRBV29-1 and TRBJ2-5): SAVISQKPSRDICQRGTSLTIQCQVDSQVTMMFWYRQQPGQSLTLIATANQGSEATYESGFVIDKFPISRPNLTFSTLTVSNMSPEDSSIYLCSVDILAGGGETQYFGPGTRLLVL.